The 27 T cell receptor beta chains below were found in one sample sequenced in a study of cytomegalovirus exposure and HLA in healthy donors. Both 60 Vbeta primers and 13 Jbeta primers went into the PCR. Method: immunoSEQ multiplex PCR; TCRdb's copy keeps in-frame clones and lacks some. The sample carries fewer than 110,000 clones, around 69% recorded once. Sequenced: PBMCs. The receptor source for this set is a man aged 18 to 29 in good health and CMV-seronegative.

The rearrangement uses TRBV2 and TRBJ2-5; D gene uncertain. From germline, CDR1 is SNHLY and CDR2 FYNNEI. V shed 7 bases and J shed 4 bases, with 7 bases lying between them. This CDR3 has 11 residues. The CDR3 reads CASTAPETQYF. Written as DNA, the CDR3 is TGTGCCAGCACCGCGCCAGAGACCCAGTACTTC.

The J gene is TRBJ1-2, the V gene TRBV5-1, with D perhaps TRBD1 (5 bases). Germline lookup yields CDR1 SGHRS and CDR2 YFSETQ. The V gene lost 7 bases and the J gene lost 8 bases, with 18 bases spanning the gap. This CDR3 spans 13 amino acids. This chain's CDR3 is CASGESGGSGYTF. CDR3 DNA: TGCGCCAGCGGAGAAAGCGGGGGATCCGGCTACACCTTC. Full variable domain (rest looked up from reference TRBV5-1 and TRBJ1-2): KAGVTQTPRYLIKTRGQQVTLSCSPISGHRSVSWYQQTPGQGLQFLFEYFSETQRNKGNFPGRFSGRQFSNSRSEMNVSTLELGDSALYLCASGESGGSGYTFGSGTRLTVV.

The chain links TRBV7-8 to TRBJ1-1; tentative D call: TRBD1 (5 bases). The CDR3 loop spans 12 amino acids. V was shortened by 7 bases and J by 4 bases, with 10 bases between the two germline ends. Germline CDR1 reads SGHVS; CDR2 reads FQNEAQ. CDR3 region: CASTLGATEAFF. The CDR3 bases are TGTGCCAGCACCCTAGGGGCCACTGAAGCTTTCTTT.

The chain's CDR3 is CASRREDRASLGTQYF. In nucleotides, the CDR3 is TGTGCCAGCAGGCGTGAGGACAGGGCCAGCTTGGGGACCCAGTACTTC. V gene TRBV4-2 combines with J gene TRBJ2-5; 8 bases are a match to TRBD1. The V and J ends lost 6 bases and 7 bases, in that order; junction bases with no gene match: 16. CDR1 is LGHNA, CDR2 YNFKEQ, per germline. CDR3 size: 16 residues.

The chain recombines TRBV7-2 with TRBJ2-3, with TRBD2 matching 7 bases. Germline CDR1 is SGHTA and CDR2 is FQGNSA. V trimming: 3 bases; J trimming: 3 bases; junction bases outside the gene matches: 3. The CDR3 loop spans 14 amino acids. The CDR3 region is CASSFAGDTDTQYF. The CDR3 bases are TGTGCCAGCAGCTTTGCGGGGGATACAGATACGCAGTATTTT. The full variable domain, completed using reference TRBV7-2 and TRBJ2-3, is GAGVSQSPSNKVTEKGKDVELRCDPISGHTALYWYRQSLGQGLEFLIYFQGNSAPDKSGLPSDRFSAERTGGSVSTLTIQRTQQEDSAVYLCASSFAGDTDTQYFGPGTRLTVL.

The table lists this clone with a few counts. The chain links TRBV29-1 to TRBJ2-7; D is perhaps TRBD1 (6 bases). Germline assignment: CDR1 SQVTM and CDR2 ANQGSEA. With 7 bases removed from V and 3 bases from J, the gap between germline ends came to 10 bases. The CDR3 covers 11 residues. The CDR3 nucleotides read TGCAGCGCTTACAGGGACTACGAGCAGTACTTC. It translates to CSAYRDYEQYF.

The V call is TRBV4-1, the J call TRBJ2-7, with D perhaps matching TRBD1 (7 bases). The CDR3 extends over 18 amino acids. CDR1 MGHRA and CDR2 YSYEKL come from the germline V gene. Trimming removed 2 bases from V and 2 bases from J, with 22 bases in between. This CDR3 reads CASSQPLRLQGGPYEQYF. CDR3 bases: TGCGCCAGCAGCCAACCACTACGACTTCAGGGGGGACCCTACGAGCAGTACTTC.

Notes on this clone: Other DNA sequences in the sample encode the same CDR3. J is TRBJ2-7 and V is TRBV27; D is perhaps TRBD1 (5 bases). The CDR3 sequence is 14 residues long. V dropped 2 bases and J dropped 4 bases, with 12 bases sitting between them. CDR1 MNHEY and CDR2 SMNVEV come from the germline V gene (reference sequence). The chain's CDR3 is CASSLKGRDYEQYF. The CDR3 coding sequence is TGTGCCAGCAGTTTAAAGGGCAGGGATTACGAGCAGTACTTC.

The chain has TRBV10-3 and TRBJ2-3, with 9 bases aligning to TRBD1. The V gene's germline CDR1 is ENHRY and CDR2 SYGVKD. J lost 2 bases, V lost 5 bases, and 2 bases had no gene match. The CDR3 runs 14 residues. The CDR3 is CAISRTGATDTQYF. CDR3 bases: TGTGCCATCAGTCGGACAGGGGCCACAGATACGCAGTATTTT.

V is TRBV5-4 and J is TRBJ1-6; the match to TRBD1 covers 7 bases. This CDR3 contains 13 residues. Per the germline V gene, CDR1 is SGHNT and CDR2 is YYREEE (reference sequence). Trimming took 7 bases from V and 6 from J; bases not matched to a gene: 4. The CDR3 DNA reads TGTGCCAGCGCCGGGACAGCTAATTCACCCCTCCACTTT. Translation: CASAGTANSPLHF.

The chain carries TRBV7-3 and TRBJ2-2, with 10 bases identical to TRBD2. Germline values: CDR1 SGHTA, CDR2 FQGTGA. The CDR3 runs 15 residues. V lost 5 bases, J lost 4 bases, and 4 bases stayed unmatched. CDR3 protein: CASSRSGGATGELFF. The CDR3 bases are TGTGCCAGCAGCAGAAGCGGGGGGGCCACCGGGGAGCTGTTTTTT. Supplemented by reference TRBV7-3 and TRBJ2-2, the full variable domain reads GAGVSQTPSNKVTEKGKYVELRCDPISGHTALYWYRQSLGQGPEFLIYFQGTGAADDSGLPNDRFFAVRPEGSVSTLKIQRTERGDSAVYLCASSRSGGATGELFFGEGSRLTVL.

DNA of the CDR3: TGTGCCAGCAGATCGGGGGGGCCAAACACAGATACGCAGTATTTT. Protein product: CASRSGGPNTDTQYF. J is TRBJ2-3 and V is TRBV5-4, with TRBD2 matching 8 bases. CDR3 length: 15 residues. V lost 5 bases and J lost 2; bases outside the gene matches: 7. Per germline, CDR1 SGHNT and CDR2 YYREEE (reference sequence).

This clone was seen only a few times. The CDR3 protein is CASSYGSGETQYF. CDR3 sequence (DNA): TGTGCCAGCAGTTATGGTTCAGGAGAGACCCAGTACTTC. The chain recombines TRBV6-6 with TRBJ2-5; D gene ambiguous. Trimming took 3 bases from V and 4 from J, leaving 9 bases between them. CDR3 length: 13 amino acids. Per the germline V gene, CDR1 is MNHNY and CDR2 is SVGAGI (reference sequence).

This sequence joins TRBV5-1 and TRBJ2-3; 15 positions match TRBD2. V gave up 4 bases and J gave up 1 base; unmatched junction bases: 7. Germline V gives CDR1 SGHRS, CDR2 YFSETQ. This CDR3 spans 18 amino acids. CDR3 protein: CASSPRTSGGVGTDTQYF. CDR3 DNA sequence: TGCGCCAGCAGCCCCCGGACTAGCGGGGGGGTGGGCACAGATACGCAGTATTTT.

V gene TRBV7-3 combines with J gene TRBJ2-3; 9 bases map to TRBD2. The germline CDR1 and CDR2 sequences are SGHTA and FQGTGA. Germline trimming cut 5 bases from V and 2 bases from J; bases unmatched to any gene: 11. The CDR3 extends over 17 amino acids. For the CDR3, the DNA is TGTGCCAGCAGCCCGGGGGCGGGGGGGTTTTTCACAGATACGCAGTATTTT. Translated, it gives CASSPGAGGFFTDTQYF.

J is TRBJ1-3 and V is TRBV9, with TRBD1 matching 10 bases. Germline V gene lookup returns CDR1 SGDLS and CDR2 YYNGEE. V lost 3 bases to trimming and J lost 0 bases; unmatched junction nucleotides: 9. This CDR3 is 18 amino acids long. Here the CDR3 reads CASSDYGTGASSGNTIYF. The CDR3 DNA is TGTGCCAGCAGCGACTACGGGACAGGGGCTTCCTCTGGAAACACCATATATTTT.

The V and J genes are TRBV29-1 and TRBJ2-7, with D possibly matching TRBD2 (5 bases). The CDR3 loop spans 13 amino acids. The V gene's germline CDR1 is SQVTM and CDR2 ANQGSEA. Trimming removed 8 bases at V and 0 bases at J, with 14 bases between. CDR3 sequence (DNA): TGCAGCTTCCGAGGCGGGCACTCCTACGAGCAGTACTTC. It translates to CSFRGGHSYEQYF.

The rearrangement uses TRBV28 and TRBJ1-5; tentative D call: TRBD1 (6 bases). Germline V CDR1 and CDR2: MDHEN, SYDVKM. V lost 4 bases and J lost 4, with 17 bases in between. The CDR3 spans 16 residues. CDR3 residues: CASSSSVRGGNQPQHF. The CDR3 bases are TGTGCCAGCAGTTCCTCAGTCAGGGGCGGAAATCAGCCCCAGCATTTT.

The DNA for the CDR3 is TGTGCCAGCACTCTTAGGACAAGTTACGAGCAGTACTTC. Translated, it gives CASTLRTSYEQYF. This sequence joins TRBV5-6 and TRBJ2-7; tentatively, D is TRBD1 (5 bases). CDR1 and CDR2 from the germline V gene are SGHDT and YYEEEE. Trimming removed 6 bases at V and 4 bases at J, with 14 bases between. The CDR3 extends over 13 amino acids.

The chain has TRBV25-1 and TRBJ2-7; 9 bases map to TRBD1. The CDR3 is made up of 15 amino acids. Looked up from germline, CDR1 is MGHDK and CDR2 is SYGVNS. The V segment lost 3 bases and the J segment 5 bases; nucleotides outside the gene matches: 8. The CDR3 DNA sequence: TGTGCCAGCAGTGAGACCGGGACAGGGCAAAACGAGCAGTACTTC. Encoded protein: CASSETGTGQNEQYF.

V usage is TRBV7-2 and J usage is TRBJ1-5; 8 nucleotides agree with TRBD1. CDR1 and CDR2 (germline): SGHTA, FQGNSA. The length of the CDR3 is 15 residues. J lost 1 base, V lost 5 bases, and 4 bases had no gene match. The CDR3 bases are TGTGCCAGCAGCCCGACAGGGGCAAGCAATCAGCCCCAGCATTTT. It is translated as CASSPTGASNQPQHF.

The chain carries TRBV27 and TRBJ1-1, with a possible D match to TRBD1 (5 bases). V was cut by 8 bases and J by 2 bases, with 12 bases left in between. CDR1 is MNHEY and CDR2 is SMNVEV in the germline V gene (reference sequence). This CDR3 contains 13 residues. CDR3 residues: CASRKGLNTEAFF. The CDR3 region has the DNA TGTGCCAGCCGGAAGGGGCTCAACACTGAAGCTTTCTTT.

The genes are TRBV7-9 and TRBJ2-7, with D perhaps matching TRBD1 (5 bases). Trimming took off 4 bases at V and 6 bases at J, with 19 bases between the two ends. The CDR3 is 15 amino acids. CDR1 is SEHNR and CDR2 is FQNEAQ in the germline V gene (reference sequence). CDR3 sequence (DNA): TGTGCCAGCAGCTCACTACCTCCTCCGCAGGGCGAGCAGTACTTC. Protein product: CASSSLPPPQGEQYF.

The chain employs TRBV19 and TRBJ2-7; D remains ambiguous. CDR3 length equals 13 residues. V lost 3 bases to trimming and J lost 4 bases, with 10 bases between them. The germline gives CDR1 LNHDA, CDR2 SQIVND (reference sequence). This chain's CDR3 is CASSIVSSYEQYF. In DNA, the CDR3 is TGTGCCAGTAGTATTGTGAGCTCTTACGAGCAGTACTTC.

This chain uses TRBV7-8 with TRBJ1-1, with D perhaps TRBD1 (5 bases). Germline lookup yields CDR1 SGHVS and CDR2 FQNEAQ. The CDR3 consists of 14 residues. V lost 5 bases and J 6 bases, leaving 16 bases between the germline ends. CDR3 coding DNA: TGTGCCAGCAGCCGCCCGGGGGGTGGCGCTGAAGCTTTCTTT. Its translation is CASSRPGGGAEAFF.

The rearrangement uses TRBV5-4 and TRBJ2-5; TRBD1 agrees at 8 bases. This CDR3 spans 11 amino acids. Germline values: CDR1 SGHNT, CDR2 YYREEE (reference sequence). With 2 bases clipped from V and 13 bases from J, the junction kept 4 bases outside the gene matches. CDR3 protein: CASSFRDRRYF. The CDR3 DNA reads as TGTGCCAGCAGCTTCCGGGACAGGAGGTACTTC.

This chain links TRBV2 with TRBJ1-4; maybe TRBD1 (6 bases). Trimming stripped 6 bases from V and 3 bases from J, with 17 bases between. CDR1 SNHLY and CDR2 FYNNEI come from the germline V gene. The CDR3 is 16 amino acids. DNA for the CDR3: TGTGCCAGCAGAGCCAAAGTCCGGACAGCTAATGAAAAACTGTTTTTT. It specifies CASRAKVRTANEKLFF. Drawing the rest from reference TRBV2 and TRBJ1-4, the complete variable domain is EPEVTQTPSHQVTQMGQEVILRCVPISNHLYFYWYRQILGQKVEFLVSFYNNEISEKSEIFDDQFSVERPDGSNFTLKIRSTKLEDSAMYFCASRAKVRTANEKLFFGSGTQLSVL.